A selection of T cell receptor beta chains follows, all from one sample in a study of blood T cell repertoires in COVID-19. This table comes from immunoSEQ multiplex PCR, and its TCRdb copy is limited to in-frame clones, with some not included. The sample shows around 320,000 clones, over 90% of them seen only once. The sequencing sample was made of PBMCs or T cells enriched from blood (not recorded which). These receptors all come from a woman aged 25-40 years who had been exposed to COVID-19. The CDR3 runs from the conserved cysteine through the conserved F or W. A D gene is named only where the DNA matches it firmly. The size entry is marked missing in some rows and otherwise reads once, few, many or a size class.

D gene: TRBD1; clone size: -; J gene: TRBJ1-1; V gene: TRBV4-3; CDR3 protein: CASRPGQGGNTEAFF; CDR3 DNA: TGCGCCAGCAGGCCAGGACAGGGGGGGAACACTGAAGCTTTCTTT
D gene: TRBD2; clone size: -; J gene: TRBJ2-5; V gene: TRBV4-1; CDR3 protein: CASSQGNLAGATFETQYF; CDR3 DNA: TGCGCCAGCAGCCAAGGAAATTTAGCGGGGGCAACGTTTGAGACCCAGTACTTC
D gene: -; clone size: -; J gene: TRBJ1-5; V gene: TRBV5-8; CDR3 protein: CASSLGQINQPQHF; CDR3 DNA: TGTGCCAGCAGCTTGGGGCAGATAAATCAGCCCCAGCATTTT
D gene: TRBD1; clone size: -; J gene: TRBJ1-5; V gene: TRBV19; CDR3 protein: CASSTPDRGMYQPQHF; CDR3 DNA: TGTGCCAGTAGTACCCCGGACAGGGGTATGTATCAGCCCCAGCATTTT
D gene: TRBD1; clone size: -; J gene: TRBJ2-6; V gene: TRBV7-3; CDR3 protein: CASSPDRVRPGANVLTF; CDR3 DNA: TGTGCCAGCAGCCCGGACAGGGTTCGACCTGGGGCCAACGTCCTGACTTTC
D gene: TRBD1; clone size: -; J gene: TRBJ1-2; V gene: TRBV19; CDR3 protein: CASSSRDRANYGYTF; CDR3 DNA: TGTGCCAGTAGTTCCCGGGACAGGGCCAACTATGGCTACACCTTC
D gene: -; clone size: -; J gene: TRBJ2-5; V gene: TRBV9; CDR3 protein: CASSKGGPSETQYF; CDR3 DNA: TGTGCCAGCAGCAAAGGGGGACCCTCCGAGACCCAGTACTTC
D gene: TRBD2; clone size: -; J gene: TRBJ2-3; V gene: TRBV11-2; CDR3 protein: CASSTGTSGGDTQYF; CDR3 DNA: TGTGCCAGCAGCACTGGGACTAGCGGGGGGGATACGCAGTATTTT
D gene: TRBD1; clone size: -; J gene: TRBJ2-7; V gene: TRBV6-5; CDR3 protein: CASSYSYRGRDEQYF; CDR3 DNA: TGTGCCAGCAGTTACTCGTACAGGGGACGAGACGAGCAGTACTTC
D gene: TRBD1; clone size: -; J gene: TRBJ1-1; V gene: TRBV5-4; CDR3 protein: CASSPDRGRRDTEAFF; CDR3 DNA: TGTGCCAGCAGCCCCGACAGGGGGCGTCGAGACACTGAAGCTTTCTTT
D gene: -; clone size: -; J gene: TRBJ1-2; V gene: TRBV20-1; CDR3 protein: CSASKTGVSPNYGYTF; CDR3 DNA: TGCAGTGCTAGTAAGACAGGAGTTTCCCCCAACTATGGCTACACCTTC
D gene: -; clone size: -; J gene: TRBJ1-6; V gene: TRBV27; CDR3 protein: CASSSQTGTPGNSPLHF; CDR3 DNA: TGTGCCAGCAGTTCCCAAACCGGGACACCCGGTAATTCACCCCTCCACTTT
D gene: TRBD1; clone size: -; J gene: TRBJ1-2; V gene: TRBV3-1/TRBV3-2; CDR3 protein: CASSRTGEGYTF; CDR3 DNA: TGTGCCAGCAGCCGTACAGGGGAGGGCTACACCTTC
D gene: -; clone size: -; J gene: TRBJ1-6; V gene: TRBV10-3; CDR3 protein: CAISGGRVNSPLHF; CDR3 DNA: TGTGCCATCAGTGGAGGCAGGGTTAATTCACCCCTCCACTTT
D gene: -; clone size: -; J gene: TRBJ2-2; V gene: TRBV3-1/TRBV3-2; CDR3 protein: CASSQDGTRCPNTGELFF; CDR3 DNA: TGTGCCAGCAGCCAAGACGGGACAAGGTGCCCGAACACCGGGGAGCTGTTTTTT
D gene: TRBD1; clone size: -; J gene: TRBJ1-1; V gene: TRBV11-2; CDR3 protein: CASSLWTGKNTEAFF; CDR3 DNA: TGTGCCAGCAGCTTATGGACAGGGAAGAACACTGAAGCTTTCTTT
D gene: TRBD1; clone size: few; J gene: TRBJ2-7; V gene: TRBV7-9; CDR3 protein: CASSLGQGREQYF; CDR3 DNA: TGTGCCAGCAGTCTGGGACAGGGTCGTGAGCAGTACTTC
D gene: TRBD1; clone size: -; J gene: TRBJ1-2; V gene: TRBV3-1/TRBV3-2; CDR3 protein: CASSQPRQGIRNGYTF; CDR3 DNA: TGTGCCAGCAGCCAACCTCGACAGGGGATCCGGAATGGCTACACCTTC
D gene: -; clone size: -; J gene: TRBJ2-3; V gene: TRBV4-3; CDR3 protein: CASSQSGQPFTDTQYF; CDR3 DNA: TGCGCCAGCAGCCAGTCAGGACAGCCTTTCACAGATACGCAGTATTTT
D gene: -; clone size: -; J gene: TRBJ2-1; V gene: TRBV18; CDR3 protein: CASSPPGSVEQFF; CDR3 DNA: TGTGCCAGCTCACCGCCGGGGTCAGTTGAGCAGTTCTTC
D gene: -; clone size: -; J gene: TRBJ1-2; V gene: TRBV6-5; CDR3 protein: CASSYSIPGHYGYTF; CDR3 DNA: TGTGCCAGCAGTTACTCGATACCAGGGCACTATGGCTACACCTTC
D gene: -; clone size: -; J gene: TRBJ2-7; V gene: TRBV14; CDR3 protein: CASSQVVSGEQYF; CDR3 DNA: TGTGCCAGCAGCCAAGTGGTATCCGGCGAGCAGTACTTC